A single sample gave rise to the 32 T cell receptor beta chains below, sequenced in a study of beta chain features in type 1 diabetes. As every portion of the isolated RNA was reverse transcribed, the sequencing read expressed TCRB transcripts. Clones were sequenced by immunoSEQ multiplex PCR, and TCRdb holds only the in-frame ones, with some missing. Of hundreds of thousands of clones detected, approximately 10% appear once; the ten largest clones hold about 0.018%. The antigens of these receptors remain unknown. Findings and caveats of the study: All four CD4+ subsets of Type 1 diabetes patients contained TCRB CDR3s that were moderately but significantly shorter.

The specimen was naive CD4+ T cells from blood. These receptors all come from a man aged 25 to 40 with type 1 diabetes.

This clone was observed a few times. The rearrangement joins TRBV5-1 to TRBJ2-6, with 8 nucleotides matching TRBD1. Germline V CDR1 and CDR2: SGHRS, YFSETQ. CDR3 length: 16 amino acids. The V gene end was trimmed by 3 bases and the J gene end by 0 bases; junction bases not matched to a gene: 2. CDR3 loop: CASSWTGSSGANVLTF. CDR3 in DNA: TGCGCCAGCAGCTGGACAGGGAGCTCTGGGGCCAACGTCCTGACTTTC.

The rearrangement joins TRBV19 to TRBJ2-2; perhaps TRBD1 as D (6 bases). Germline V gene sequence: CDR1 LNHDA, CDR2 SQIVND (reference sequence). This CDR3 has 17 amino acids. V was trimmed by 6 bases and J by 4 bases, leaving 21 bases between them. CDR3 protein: CASRTQGPLRGTGELFF. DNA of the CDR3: TGTGCCAGTAGGACACAGGGTCCCCTTAGGGGCACCGGGGAGCTGTTTTTT.

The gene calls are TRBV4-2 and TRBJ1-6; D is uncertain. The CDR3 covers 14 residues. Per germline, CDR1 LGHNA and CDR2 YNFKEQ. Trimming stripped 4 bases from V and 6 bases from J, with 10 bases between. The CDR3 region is CASSRGATNSPLHF. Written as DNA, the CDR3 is TGTGCCAGCAGCCGAGGCGCTACTAATTCACCCCTCCACTTT.

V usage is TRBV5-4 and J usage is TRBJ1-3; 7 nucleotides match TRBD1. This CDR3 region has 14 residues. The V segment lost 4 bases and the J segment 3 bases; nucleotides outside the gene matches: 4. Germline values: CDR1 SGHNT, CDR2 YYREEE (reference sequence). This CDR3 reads CASSPDRLGNTIYF. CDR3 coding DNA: TGTGCCAGCAGCCCGGACAGGCTTGGAAACACCATATATTTT.

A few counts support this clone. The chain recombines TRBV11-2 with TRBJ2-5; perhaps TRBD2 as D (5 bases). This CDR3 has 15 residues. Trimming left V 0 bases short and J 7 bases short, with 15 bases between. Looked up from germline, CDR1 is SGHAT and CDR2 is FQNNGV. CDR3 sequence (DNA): TGTGCCAGCAGCTTAGATCCGTCTAGGCGGGTGACCCAGTACTTC. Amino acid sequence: CASSLDPSRRVTQYF.

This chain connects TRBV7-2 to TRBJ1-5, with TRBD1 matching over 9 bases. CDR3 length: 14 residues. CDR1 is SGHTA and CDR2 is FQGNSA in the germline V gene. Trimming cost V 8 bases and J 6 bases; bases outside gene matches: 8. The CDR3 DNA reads TGTGCCAGCGGCCGACAGGGGGTGGGTCAGCCCCAGCATTTT. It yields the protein CASGRQGVGQPQHF.

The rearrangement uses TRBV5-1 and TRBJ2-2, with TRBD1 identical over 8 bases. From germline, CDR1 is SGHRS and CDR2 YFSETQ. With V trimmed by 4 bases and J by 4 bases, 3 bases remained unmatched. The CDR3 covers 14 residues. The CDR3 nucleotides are TGCGCCAGCAGCCGGACAGGGCTCACCGGGGAGCTGTTTTTT. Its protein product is CASSRTGLTGELFF.

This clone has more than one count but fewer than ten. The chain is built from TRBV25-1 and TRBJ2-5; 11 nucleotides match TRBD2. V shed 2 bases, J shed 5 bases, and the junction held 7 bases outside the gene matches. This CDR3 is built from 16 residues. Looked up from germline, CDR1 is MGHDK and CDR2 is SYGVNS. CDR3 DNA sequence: TGTGCCAGCAGTGAAGGGTTACTAGCGGGAGAGGAGACCCAGTACTTC. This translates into CASSEGLLAGEETQYF.

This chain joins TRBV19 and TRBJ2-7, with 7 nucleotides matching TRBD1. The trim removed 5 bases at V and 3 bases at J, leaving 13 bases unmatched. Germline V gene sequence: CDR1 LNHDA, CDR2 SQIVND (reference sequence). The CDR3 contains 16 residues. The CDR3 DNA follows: TGTGCCAGTAGTGCGCTTGCCGGGACAGAGCACTACGAGCAGTACTTC. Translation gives CASSALAGTEHYEQYF. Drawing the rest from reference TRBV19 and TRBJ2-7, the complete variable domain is DGGITQSPKYLFRKEGQNVTLSCEQNLNHDAMYWYRQDPGQGLRLIYYSQIVNDFQKGDIAEGYSVSREKKESFPLTVTSAQKNPTAFYLCASSALAGTEHYEQYFGPGTRLTVT.

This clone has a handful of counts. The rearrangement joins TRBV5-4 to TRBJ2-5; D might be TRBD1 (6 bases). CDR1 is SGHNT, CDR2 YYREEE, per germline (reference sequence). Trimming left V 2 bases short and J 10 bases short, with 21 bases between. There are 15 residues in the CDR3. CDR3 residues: CASSLLQGRMRDQYF. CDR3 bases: TGTGCCAGCAGCTTATTACAGGGTCGGATGAGGGACCAGTACTTC. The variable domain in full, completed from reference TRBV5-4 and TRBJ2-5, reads ETGVTQSPTHLIKTRGQQVTLRCSSQSGHNTVSWYQQALGQGPQFIFQYYREEENGRGNFPPRFSGLQFPNYSSELNVNALELDDSALYLCASSLLQGRMRDQYFGPGTRLLVL.

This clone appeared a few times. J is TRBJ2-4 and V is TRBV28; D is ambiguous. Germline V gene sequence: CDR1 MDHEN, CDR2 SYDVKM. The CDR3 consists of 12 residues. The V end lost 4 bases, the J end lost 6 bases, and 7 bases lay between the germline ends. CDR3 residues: CASSSRRNIQYF. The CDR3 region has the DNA TGTGCCAGCAGTTCCCGGAGAAACATTCAGTACTTC. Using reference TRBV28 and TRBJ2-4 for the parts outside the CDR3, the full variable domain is DVKVTQSSRYLVKRTGEKVFLECVQDMDHENMFWYRQDPGLGLRLIYFSYDVKMKEKGDIPEGYSVSREKKERFSLILESASTNQTSMYLCASSSRRNIQYFGAGTRLSVL.

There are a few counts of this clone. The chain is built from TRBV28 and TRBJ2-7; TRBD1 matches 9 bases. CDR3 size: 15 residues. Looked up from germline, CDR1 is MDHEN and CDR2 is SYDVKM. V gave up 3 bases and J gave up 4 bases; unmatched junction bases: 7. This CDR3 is CASSFFGTGKYEQYF. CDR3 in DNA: TGTGCCAGCAGTTTTTTCGGGACAGGGAAGTACGAGCAGTACTTC.

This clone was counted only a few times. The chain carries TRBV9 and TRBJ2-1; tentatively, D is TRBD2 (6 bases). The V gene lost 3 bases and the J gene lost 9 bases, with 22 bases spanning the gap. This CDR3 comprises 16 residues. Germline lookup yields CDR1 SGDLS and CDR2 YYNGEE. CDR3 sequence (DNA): TGTGCCAGCAGCGATCGTGAAGGGGCCAGGCGGGGTGAGCAGTTCTTC. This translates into CASSDREGARRGEQFF.

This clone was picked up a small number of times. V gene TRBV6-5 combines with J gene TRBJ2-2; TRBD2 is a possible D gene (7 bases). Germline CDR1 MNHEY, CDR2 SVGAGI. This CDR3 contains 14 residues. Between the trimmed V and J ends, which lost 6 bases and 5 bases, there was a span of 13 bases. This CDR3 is CASRRGGGTGELFF. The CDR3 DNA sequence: TGTGCCAGCAGGAGGGGGGGAGGAACCGGGGAGCTGTTTTTT.

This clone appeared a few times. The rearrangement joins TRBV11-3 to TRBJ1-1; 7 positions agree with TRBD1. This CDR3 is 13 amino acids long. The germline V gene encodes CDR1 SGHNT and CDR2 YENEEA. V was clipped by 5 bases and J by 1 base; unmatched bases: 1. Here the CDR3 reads CASSRTGNTEAFF. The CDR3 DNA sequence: TGTGCCAGCAGCCGGACAGGGAACACTGAAGCTTTCTTT.

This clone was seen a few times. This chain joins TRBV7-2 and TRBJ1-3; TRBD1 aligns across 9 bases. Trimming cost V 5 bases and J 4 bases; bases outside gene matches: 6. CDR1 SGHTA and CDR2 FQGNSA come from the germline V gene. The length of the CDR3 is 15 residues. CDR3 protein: CASSPRQGEGNTIYF. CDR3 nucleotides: TGTGCCAGCAGCCCCCGACAGGGGGAAGGAAACACCATATATTTT.

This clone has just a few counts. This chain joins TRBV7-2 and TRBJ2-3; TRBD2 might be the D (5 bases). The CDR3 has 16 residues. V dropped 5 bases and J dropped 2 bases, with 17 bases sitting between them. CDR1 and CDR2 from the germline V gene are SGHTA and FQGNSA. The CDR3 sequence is CASSPRAARLTDTQYF. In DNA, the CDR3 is TGTGCCAGCAGCCCGAGGGCCGCGAGACTCACAGATACGCAGTATTTT.

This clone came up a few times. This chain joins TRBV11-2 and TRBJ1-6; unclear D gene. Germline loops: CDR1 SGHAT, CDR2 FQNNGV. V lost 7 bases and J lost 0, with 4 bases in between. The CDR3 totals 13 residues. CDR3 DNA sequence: TGTGCCAGCACCAACTCCTATAATTCACCCCTCCACTTT. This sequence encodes CASTNSYNSPLHF.

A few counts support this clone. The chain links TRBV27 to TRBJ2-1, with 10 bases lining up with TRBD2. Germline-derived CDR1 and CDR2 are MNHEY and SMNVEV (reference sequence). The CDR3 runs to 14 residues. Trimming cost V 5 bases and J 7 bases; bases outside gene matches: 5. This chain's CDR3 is CASSGGTSENEQFF. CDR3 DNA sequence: TGTGCCAGCAGTGGCGGGACTAGCGAAAATGAGCAGTTCTTC.

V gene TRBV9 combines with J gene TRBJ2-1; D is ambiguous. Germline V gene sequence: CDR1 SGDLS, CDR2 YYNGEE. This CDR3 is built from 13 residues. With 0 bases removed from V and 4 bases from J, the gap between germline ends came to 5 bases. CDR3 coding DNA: TGTGCCAGCAGCGTAGCTGTTTACAATGAGCAGTTCTTC. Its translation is CASSVAVYNEQFF. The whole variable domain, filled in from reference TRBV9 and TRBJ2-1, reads DSGVTQTPKHLITATGQRVTLRCSPRSGDLSVYWYQQSLDQGLQFLIQYYNGEERAKGNILERFSAQQFPDLHSELNLSSLELGDSALYFCASSVAVYNEQFFGPGTRLTVL.

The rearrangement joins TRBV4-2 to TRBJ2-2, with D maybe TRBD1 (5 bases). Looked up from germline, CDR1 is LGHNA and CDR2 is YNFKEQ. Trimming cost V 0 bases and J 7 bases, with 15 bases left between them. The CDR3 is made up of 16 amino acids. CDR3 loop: CASSQERSRANGELFF. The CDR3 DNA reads TGTGCCAGCAGCCAAGAAAGGTCCAGGGCTAACGGGGAGCTGTTTTTT.

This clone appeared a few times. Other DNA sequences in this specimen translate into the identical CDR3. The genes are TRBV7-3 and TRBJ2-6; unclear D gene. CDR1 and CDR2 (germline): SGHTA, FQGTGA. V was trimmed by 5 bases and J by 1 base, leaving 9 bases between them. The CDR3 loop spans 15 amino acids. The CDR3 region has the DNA TGTGCCAGCAGCCCCCCAGGATCTGGGGCCAACGTCCTGACTTTC. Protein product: CASSPPGSGANVLTF. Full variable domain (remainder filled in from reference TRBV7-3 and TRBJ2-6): GAGVSQTPSNKVTEKGKYVELRCDPISGHTALYWYRQSLGQGPEFLIYFQGTGAADDSGLPNDRFFAVRPEGSVSTLKIQRTERGDSAVYLCASSPPGSGANVLTFGAGSRLTVL.

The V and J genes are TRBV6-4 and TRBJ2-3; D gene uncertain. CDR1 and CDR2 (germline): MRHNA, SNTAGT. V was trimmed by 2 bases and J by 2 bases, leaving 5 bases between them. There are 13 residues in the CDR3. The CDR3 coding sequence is TGTGCCAGCAGTGACAGAGCCACAGATACGCAGTATTTT. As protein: CASSDRATDTQYF.

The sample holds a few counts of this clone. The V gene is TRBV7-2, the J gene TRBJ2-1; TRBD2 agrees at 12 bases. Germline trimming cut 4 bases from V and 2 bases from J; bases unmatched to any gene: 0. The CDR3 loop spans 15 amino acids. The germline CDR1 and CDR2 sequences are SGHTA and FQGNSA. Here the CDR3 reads CASSSSGGAYNEQFF. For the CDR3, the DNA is TGTGCCAGCAGCTCTAGCGGGGGGGCCTACAATGAGCAGTTCTTC.

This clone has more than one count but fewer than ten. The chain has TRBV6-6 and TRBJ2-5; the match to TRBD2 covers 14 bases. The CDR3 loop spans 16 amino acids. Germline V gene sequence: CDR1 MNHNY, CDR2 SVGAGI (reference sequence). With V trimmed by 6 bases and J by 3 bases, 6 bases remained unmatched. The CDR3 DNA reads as TGTGCCAGCAGCAAGCCGGGACTAGCGGGGGAAGAGACCCAGTACTTC. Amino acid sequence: CASSKPGLAGEETQYF.

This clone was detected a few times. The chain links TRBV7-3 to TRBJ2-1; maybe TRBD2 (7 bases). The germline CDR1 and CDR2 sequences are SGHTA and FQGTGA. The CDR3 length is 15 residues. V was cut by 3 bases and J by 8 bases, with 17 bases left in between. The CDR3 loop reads CASSLRGQRGDEQFF. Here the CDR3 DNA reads TGTGCCAGCAGCTTGCGGGGGCAACGGGGGGATGAGCAGTTCTTC.

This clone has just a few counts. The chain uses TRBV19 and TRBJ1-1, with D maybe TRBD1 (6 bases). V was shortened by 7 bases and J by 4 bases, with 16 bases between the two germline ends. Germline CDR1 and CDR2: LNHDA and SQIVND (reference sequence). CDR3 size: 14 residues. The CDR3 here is CASTLGGAITEAFF. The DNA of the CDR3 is TGTGCCAGTACCCTAGGGGGGGCTATCACTGAAGCTTTCTTT.

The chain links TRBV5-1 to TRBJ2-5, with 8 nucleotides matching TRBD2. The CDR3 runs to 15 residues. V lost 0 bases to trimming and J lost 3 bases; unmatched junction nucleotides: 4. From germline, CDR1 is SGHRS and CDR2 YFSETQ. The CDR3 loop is CASSLGGTSEETQYF. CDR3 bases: TGCGCCAGCAGCTTGGGCGGGACTAGTGAAGAGACCCAGTACTTC.

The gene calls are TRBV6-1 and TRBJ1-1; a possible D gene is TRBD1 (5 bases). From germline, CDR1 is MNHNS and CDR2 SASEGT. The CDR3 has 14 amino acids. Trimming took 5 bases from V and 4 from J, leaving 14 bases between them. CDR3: CASSRRDRFTEAFF. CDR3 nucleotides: TGTGCCAGCAGTAGAAGAGACAGATTCACTGAAGCTTTCTTT.

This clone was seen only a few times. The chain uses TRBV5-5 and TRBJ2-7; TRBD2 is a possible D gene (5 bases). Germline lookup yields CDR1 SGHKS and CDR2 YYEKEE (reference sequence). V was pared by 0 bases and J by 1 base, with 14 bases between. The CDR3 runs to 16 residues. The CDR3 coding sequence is TGTGCCAGCAGCTTGGCCGGTAGGACGGGATCCTACGAGCAGTACTTC. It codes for CASSLAGRTGSYEQYF.

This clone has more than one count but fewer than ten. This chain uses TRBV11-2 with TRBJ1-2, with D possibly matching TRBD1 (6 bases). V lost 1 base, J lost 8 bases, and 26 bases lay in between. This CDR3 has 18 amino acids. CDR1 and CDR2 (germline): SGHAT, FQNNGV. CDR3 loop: CASSLVTRVRGGSGGYTF. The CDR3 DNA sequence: TGTGCCAGCAGCTTAGTCACCCGCGTCCGAGGGGGATCTGGGGGCTACACCTTC.

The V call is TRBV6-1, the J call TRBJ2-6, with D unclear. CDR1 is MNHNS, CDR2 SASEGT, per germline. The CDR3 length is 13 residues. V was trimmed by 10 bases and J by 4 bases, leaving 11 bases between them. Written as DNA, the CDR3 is TGTGCCACCTCTGACGGGGGGGCCAACGTCCTGACTTTC. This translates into CATSDGGANVLTF.